This TCR beta chain was captured in a study of cytomegalovirus exposure and HLA in healthy donors. Germline assignment: CDR1 SGHRS and CDR2 YFSETQ. V shed 1 base and J 4 bases; nucleotides not matched to a gene: 8. The CDR3 loop spans 17 amino acids. Sequenced by immunoSEQ multiplex PCR; TCRdb stores in-frame clones only, minus some. The table shows about 160,000 clones, with 85% to 90% occurring only once. The sequence came from a man aged 18 to 29 in good health and CMV-seronegative. Material: PBMCs. The chain carries TRBV5-1 and TRBJ2-2; 9 nucleotides agree with TRBD2. The chain's CDR3 is CASSLPPSGASTGELFF. In DNA form, the CDR3 reads TGCGCCAGCAGCTTGCCACCTAGCGGGGCGAGCACCGGGGAGCTGTTTTTT.